Listed here are 18 T cell receptor beta chains from one sample, sequenced in a study of blood T cell repertoires in COVID-19. Sequencing used immunoSEQ multiplex PCR; TCRdb keeps in-frame clones, though not all of them. This repertoire shows roughly 160,000 clones, 70% to 90% found once; its top ten account for 5.5% to 7%. Sequenced: peripheral blood. These receptors came from a man aged 50-60 years with active or convalescent COVID-19.

In its sample, this clone was seen a few times. The chain employs TRBV3-1 (or the pseudogene TRBV3-2) and TRBJ2-1, with 15 bases aligning to TRBD2. The CDR3 has 20 residues. Germline V gene sequence: CDR1 LGHDT, CDR2 YNNKEL (reference sequence). V lost 1 base, J lost 4 bases, and 11 bases stayed unmatched. CDR3 amino acids: CASSQGPGTSGGPRYNEQFF. DNA for the CDR3: TGTGCCAGCAGCCAAGGGCCCGGGACTAGCGGGGGGCCCCGTTACAATGAGCAGTTCTTC.

This chain connects TRBV5-1 to TRBJ1-6, with 12 bases lining up with TRBD1. Germline CDR1 is SGHRS and CDR2 is YFSETQ. The CDR3 covers 15 residues. V gave up 6 bases and J gave up 7 bases; unmatched junction bases: 5. CDR3 loop: CASKLGQGANSPLHF. Here the CDR3 DNA reads TGCGCCAGCAAGTTGGGACAGGGGGCAAATTCACCCCTCCACTTT. The full variable domain, with the rest looked up from reference TRBV5-1 and TRBJ1-6, is KAGVTQTPRYLIKTRGQQVTLSCSPISGHRSVSWYQQTPGQGLQFLFEYFSETQRNKGNFPGRFSGRQFSNSRSEMNVSTLELGDSALYLCASKLGQGANSPLHFGNGTRLTVT.

The chain uses TRBV6-1 and TRBJ2-1; D perhaps matches TRBD2 (6 bases). CDR1 is MNHNS, CDR2 SASEGT, per germline. The CDR3 contains 16 residues. V gave up 2 bases and J gave up 0 bases, with 11 bases separating them. The DNA for the CDR3 is TGTGCCAGCAGTGAACTAGCGATTAGCTCCTACAATGAGCAGTTCTTC. Translation gives CASSELAISSYNEQFF.

Only a few counts were recorded for this clone. V and J are TRBV25-1 and TRBJ1-6; perhaps TRBD1 as D (6 bases). Germline CDR1 and CDR2: MGHDK and SYGVNS. V was cut by 5 bases and J by 7 bases, with 12 bases left in between. CDR3 length equals 14 residues. The CDR3 nucleotides are TGTGCCAGCAGTAGTAGGACAGAGAATTCACCCCTCCACTTT. Translated: CASSSRTENSPLHF.

This chain joins TRBV7-9 and TRBJ2-2; TRBD2 matches at 7 bases. Germline CDR1 reads SEHNR; CDR2 reads FQNEAQ (reference sequence). CDR3 size: 14 residues. Losses at the gene ends were 5 bases for V and 6 bases for J; bases not matched to a gene: 6. The CDR3 is CASSRDYPSGELFF. The CDR3 DNA is TGTGCCAGCAGCCGGGACTATCCCTCCGGGGAGCTGTTTTTT. The variable domain in full, with the rest retrieved from reference TRBV7-9 and TRBJ2-2, is DTGVSQNPRHKITKRGQNVTFRCDPISEHNRLYWYRQTLGQGPEFLTYFQNEAQLEKSRLLSDRFSAERPKGSFSTLEIQRTEQGDSAMYLCASSRDYPSGELFFGEGSRLTVL.

The chain links TRBV7-9 to TRBJ1-2; 8 bases are shared with TRBD1. V dropped 10 bases and J dropped 5; count of bases not matched to a gene: 6. The CDR3 sequence is 12 residues long. The germline CDR1 and CDR2 sequences are SEHNR and FQNEAQ (reference sequence). CDR3 DNA: TGTGCCATTGCCGACAGGGGATATGGCTACACCTTC. This gives the protein CAIADRGYGYTF.

This chain connects TRBV21-1 to TRBJ1-2; the DNA was not compared with TRBD1, the D call given in the table. TRBV21-1 constitutes a pseudogene. The CDR3 consists of 13 residues. CDR3 sequence: CASSKEQNYGYTF. The CDR3 DNA reads TGTGCCAGCAGCAAAGAACAGAACTATGGCTACACCTTC.

V is TRBV7-2 and J is TRBJ2-5; 12 bases match TRBD1. The V gene end was trimmed by 5 bases and the J gene end by 5 bases; junction bases not matched to a gene: 9. This CDR3 is 16 amino acids long. CDR1 and CDR2 (germline): SGHTA, FQGNSA. CDR3 DNA sequence: TGTGCCAGCAGCCTAACCGGGACAGGGGGCGTGGAGACCCAGTACTTC. This translates into CASSLTGTGGVETQYF.

Note on this clone: At one end, the junction sequence differs from germline, possibly due to a read error. The rearrangement joins TRBV7-9 to TRBJ2-7; 10 positions agree with TRBD2. The germline CDR1 and CDR2 sequences are SEHNR and FQNEAQ (reference sequence). The CDR3 spans 15 residues. CDR3 sequence (DNA): TGTGCCAGCAGCTTAGCGAGCCTAGCGGGGGCGCCGGGGCACTTC. Translating gives CASSLASLAGAPGHF. The variable domain in full, completed from reference TRBV7-9 and TRBJ2-7, reads DTGVSQNPRHKITKRGQNVTFRCDPISEHNRLYWYRQTLGQGPEFLTYFQNEAQLEKSRLLSDRFSAERPKGSFSTLEIQRTEQGDSAMYLCASSLASLAGAPGHFGPGTRLTVT.

The CDR3 bases are TGTGCCAGTGAGTACAGGACGAATTCACCCCTCCACTTT. Protein: CASEYRTNSPLHF. V usage is TRBV19 and J usage is TRBJ1-6; weak D call: TRBD1 (5 bases). The CDR3 contains 13 residues. Germline loops: CDR1 LNHDA, CDR2 SQIVND (reference sequence). V was clipped by 8 bases and J by 7 bases, with 12 bases between them. The full variable domain, in which reference TRBV19 and TRBJ1-6 provide the parts outside the CDR3, is DGGITQSPKYLFRKEGQNVTLSCEQNLNHDAMYWYRQDPGQGLRLIYYSQIVNDFQKGDIAEGYSVSREKKESFPLTVTSAQKNPTAFYLCASEYRTNSPLHFGNGTRLTVT.

The V gene is TRBV6-4, the J gene TRBJ2-3; a weak D match, TRBD2 (6 bases). Germline V gene sequence: CDR1 MRHNA, CDR2 SNTAGT. The ends were cut back, 3 bases at V and 2 bases at J, with 12 bases in the middle. The CDR3 covers 15 residues. The CDR3, as DNA: TGTGCCAGCAGTGAAGTCGGGGGTCCCACAGATACGCAGTATTTT. Amino acid sequence: CASSEVGGPTDTQYF.

The gene calls are TRBV5-1 and TRBJ2-1; 9 positions agree with TRBD1. The CDR3 totals 15 residues. The junction had 9 bases not matched to a gene; V was cut back by 6 bases and J by 5 bases. The germline V gene encodes CDR1 SGHRS and CDR2 YFSETQ. DNA for the CDR3: TGCGCCAGCACCAATCCGGGACAGGGACACAATGAGCAGTTCTTC. Amino acids: CASTNPGQGHNEQFF.

The count of this clone is one. The sample holds other DNA sequences that translate to the same CDR3. The V gene is TRBV5-4, the J gene TRBJ2-7; D is ambiguous. The CDR3 loop spans 14 amino acids. Germline CDR1 SGHNT, CDR2 YYREEE (reference sequence). The V gene lost 2 bases and the J gene lost 4 bases, with 13 bases spanning the gap. CDR3 nucleotides: TGTGCCAGCAGCTTTCAGGTACTCTTTTACGAGCAGTACTTC. It is translated as CASSFQVLFYEQYF.

This rearrangement joins TRBV7-2 to TRBJ1-3; the D gene is possibly TRBD1 (6 bases). Trimming removed 5 bases from V and 1 base from J, with 6 bases in between. CDR1 and CDR2 from the germline V gene are SGHTA and FQGNSA. The CDR3 contains 13 residues. The CDR3 region has the DNA TGTGCCAGCAGCGACAGGTCTGGAAACACCATATATTTT. Amino acids: CASSDRSGNTIYF.

The chain carries TRBV3-1 (or the pseudogene TRBV3-2) and TRBJ2-3, with D possibly TRBD2 on 5 matching bases. The V gene lost 2 bases and the J gene lost 3 bases, with 9 bases spanning the gap. The germline V gene encodes CDR1 LGHDT and CDR2 YNNKEL (reference sequence). This CDR3 spans 14 amino acids. The CDR3 DNA follows: TGTGCCAGCAGCCAAAAGAGGGAAACAGATACGCAGTATTTT. This gives the protein CASSQKRETDTQYF.

CDR3 amino acids: CASSRDRRGGYTF. The CDR3 DNA follows: TGTGCCAGCAGCCGGGACAGGAGGGGAGGCTACACCTTC. J is TRBJ1-2 and V is TRBV12-3 or TRBV12-4; TRBD1 aligns across 8 bases. The CDR3 runs 13 residues. Trimming at V came to 6 bases and at J to 8 bases, leaving 8 bases not matched to a gene.

The chain combines TRBV10-3 with TRBJ2-7; possibly TRBD1 for D (6 bases). The length of the CDR3 is 17 residues. Germline V gives CDR1 ENHRY, CDR2 SYGVKD. Trimming pared 4 bases from V and 0 bases from J, leaving 19 bases between. In DNA, the CDR3 is TGTGCCATCAGTGGAGGAGAGGACAGCCACAGCTCCTACGAGCAGTACTTC. This encodes CAISGGEDSHSSYEQYF.

The rearrangement links TRBV10-3 to TRBJ2-2; D not certain. Deletions cut 3 bases from V and 4 bases from J, with 15 bases between. Germline-derived CDR1 and CDR2 are ENHRY and SYGVKD. CDR3 length equals 16 residues. The CDR3 DNA is TGTGCCATCAGTGATCCGACGGGTGTAGTCACCGGGGAGCTGTTTTTT. Translated: CAISDPTGVVTGELFF.